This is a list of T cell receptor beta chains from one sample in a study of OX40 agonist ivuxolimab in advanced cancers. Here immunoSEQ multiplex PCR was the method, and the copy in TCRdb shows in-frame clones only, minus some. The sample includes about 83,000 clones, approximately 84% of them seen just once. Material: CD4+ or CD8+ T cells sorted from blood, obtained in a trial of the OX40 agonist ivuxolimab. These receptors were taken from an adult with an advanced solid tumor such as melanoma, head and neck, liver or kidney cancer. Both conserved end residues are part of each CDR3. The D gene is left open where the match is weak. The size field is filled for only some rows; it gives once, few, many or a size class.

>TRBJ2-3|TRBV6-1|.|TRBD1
CASSPQRTGSDTQYF
TGTGCCAGCAGTCCACAGAGGACAGGGTCAGATACGCAGTATTTT
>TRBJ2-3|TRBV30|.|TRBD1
CAWSSPRLRGTDTQYF
TGTGCCTGGAGTTCGCCTCGTCTCAGGGGGACAGATACGCAGTATTTT
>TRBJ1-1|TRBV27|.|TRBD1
CASSLSRTGGMAFF
TGTGCCAGCAGTTTAAGTCGGACAGGGGGAATGGCTTTCTTT
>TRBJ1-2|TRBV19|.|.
CASSFGGGYTF
TGTGCCAGTAGTTTCGGGGGAGGCTACACCTTC
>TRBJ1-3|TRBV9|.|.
CASSVGAPLLRNTIYF
TGTGCCAGCAGCGTAGGCGCCCCTTTACTACGAAACACCATATATTTT
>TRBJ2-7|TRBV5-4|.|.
CASSPSGRSSYEQYF
TGTGCCAGCAGCCCCTCAGGCAGGAGCTCCTACGAGCAGTACTTC
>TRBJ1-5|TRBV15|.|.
CATSREEMGGDPNQPQHF
TGTGCCACCAGCAGAGAGGAAATGGGAGGGGACCCGAATCAGCCCCAGCATTTT
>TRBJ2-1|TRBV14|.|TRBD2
CASSLWTSGSGYNEQFF
TGTGCCAGCAGCCTATGGACTAGCGGGAGCGGGTACAATGAGCAGTTCTTC
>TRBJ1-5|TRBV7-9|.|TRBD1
CASSRTGAQPQHF
TGTGCCAGCAGCCGGACAGGGGCTCAGCCCCAGCATTTT
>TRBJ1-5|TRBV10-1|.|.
CASSEEQSGQPQHF
TGCGCCAGCAGTGAGGAGCAGTCAGGACAGCCCCAGCATTTT
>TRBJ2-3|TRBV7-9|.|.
CASSPSTDTQYF
TGTGCCAGCAGCCCGTCCACGGATACGCAGTATTTT
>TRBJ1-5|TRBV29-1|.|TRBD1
CSAQTGGNQPQHF
TGCAGCGCCCAGACAGGGGGCAATCAGCCCCAGCATTTT
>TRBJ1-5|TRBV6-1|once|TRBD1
CASSGTGVRGSNQPQHF
TGTGCCAGCAGTGGGACAGGGGTTAGGGGTAGCAATCAGCCCCAGCATTTT
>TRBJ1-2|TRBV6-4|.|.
CASSDPYYGYTF
TGTGCCAGCAGTGACCCATACTATGGCTACACCTTC
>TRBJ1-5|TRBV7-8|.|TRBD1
CASSLVGQGGNQPQHF
TGTGCCAGCAGCTTAGTAGGACAGGGGGGAAATCAGCCCCAGCATTTT
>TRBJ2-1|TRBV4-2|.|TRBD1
CASSQEGQATYNEQFF
TGTGCCAGCAGCCAAGAGGGACAGGCAACTTACAATGAGCAGTTCTTC
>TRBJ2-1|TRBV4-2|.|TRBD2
CASSQSTSESYNEQFF
TGTGCCAGCAGCCAGTCGACTAGCGAGTCCTACAATGAGCAGTTCTTC
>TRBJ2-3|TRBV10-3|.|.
CAISPGVFGTDTQYF
TGTGCCATCAGCCCAGGGGTATTCGGCACAGATACGCAGTATTTT
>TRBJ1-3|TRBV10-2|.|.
CASSESGQSTSGNTIYF
TGCGCCAGCAGTGAGAGCGGACAGTCTACCTCTGGAAACACCATATATTTT
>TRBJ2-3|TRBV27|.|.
CASSFGRNRLTDTQYF
TGTGCCAGCAGTTTCGGCCGAAACCGACTCACAGATACGCAGTATTTT
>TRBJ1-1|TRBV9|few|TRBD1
CASGRQGSNTEAFF
TGTGCCAGCGGTAGACAGGGATCTAACACTGAAGCTTTCTTT
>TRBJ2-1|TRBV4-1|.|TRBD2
CASSPGTSGYNEQFF
TGCGCCAGCAGCCCCGGGACTAGCGGTTACAATGAGCAGTTCTTC
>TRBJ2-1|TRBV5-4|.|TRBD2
CASSLRTSGGHNEQFF
TGTGCCAGCAGCTTAAGGACTAGCGGGGGTCACAATGAGCAGTTCTTC
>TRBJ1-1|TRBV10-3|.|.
CAISPGAGDAFF
TGTGCCATCAGCCCAGGGGCCGGTGATGCTTTCTTT
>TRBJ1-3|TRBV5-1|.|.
CASSLPKLEGTGNTIYF
TGCGCCAGCAGCTTGCCAAAACTAGAAGGTACTGGAAACACCATATATTTT
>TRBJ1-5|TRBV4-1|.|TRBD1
CASSQSPLQGTNQPQHF
TGCGCCAGCAGCCAAAGCCCTTTACAGGGGACAAATCAGCCCCAGCATTTT
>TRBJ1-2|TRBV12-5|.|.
CASGLGAGGASGGYTF
TGTGCTAGTGGTTTAGGCGCGGGGGGGGCGTCAGGGGGCTACACCTTC
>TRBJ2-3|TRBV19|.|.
CASSMYGTDTQYF
TGTGCCAGTAGTATGTATGGCACAGATACGCAGTATTTT
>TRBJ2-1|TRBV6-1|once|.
CASSLEGGGEQFF
TGTGCCAGCTCCTTAGAAGGGGGAGGAGAGCAGTTCTTC
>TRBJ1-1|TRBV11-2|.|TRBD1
CASSPRTGKVNTEAFF
TGTGCCAGCAGCCCCCGGACAGGGAAGGTGAACACTGAAGCTTTCTTT
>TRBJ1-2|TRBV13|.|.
CASSLVSGYGYTF
TGTGCCAGCAGCTTAGTGTCAGGATATGGCTACACCTTC
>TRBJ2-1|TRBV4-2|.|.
CASSQDPSQSSYNEQFF
TGTGCCAGCAGCCAAGATCCGAGTCAAAGCTCCTACAATGAGCAGTTCTTC
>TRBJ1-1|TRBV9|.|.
CASSYRPHTEAFF
TGTGCCAGCAGCTACCGACCGCACACTGAAGCTTTCTTT
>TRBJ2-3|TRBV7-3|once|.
CASSLGSFTDTQYF
TGTGCCAGCAGCTTAGGGTCCTTCACAGATACGCAGTATTTT
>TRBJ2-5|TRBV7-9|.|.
CASSPIHVYQETQYF
TGTGCCAGCAGCCCTATACATGTGTACCAAGAGACCCAGTACTTC
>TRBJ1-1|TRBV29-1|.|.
CSVRKNTEAFF
TGCAGCGTCAGGAAGAACACTGAAGCTTTCTTT
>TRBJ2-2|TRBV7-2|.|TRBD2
CASSRGLAGEGGELFF
TGTGCCAGCAGCAGAGGTCTAGCGGGAGAGGGCGGGGAGCTGTTTTTT
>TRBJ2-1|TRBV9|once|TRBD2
CASSVGITSGGSYNEQFF
TGTGCCAGCAGCGTAGGGATAACTAGCGGTGGCTCCTACAATGAGCAGTTCTTC
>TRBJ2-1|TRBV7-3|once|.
CASSLTGWAYNEQFF
TGTGCCAGCAGCTTAACAGGCTGGGCCTACAATGAGCAGTTCTTC
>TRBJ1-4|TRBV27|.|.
CASSFTYNEKLFF
TGTGCCAGCAGTTTCACCTATAATGAAAAACTGTTTTTT
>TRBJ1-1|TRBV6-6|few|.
CASSYLNTEAFF
TGTGCCAGCAGTTACCTGAACACTGAAGCTTTCTTT
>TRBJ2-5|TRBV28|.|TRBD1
CASSPGQDHGTQYF
TGTGCCAGCAGCCCCGGACAGGACCATGGGACCCAGTACTTC
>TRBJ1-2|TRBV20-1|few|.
CSSEQGGGYTF
TGCAGTAGCGAGCAGGGCGGCGGCTACACCTTC
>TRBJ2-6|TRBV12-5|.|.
CASVPGTSGANVLTF
TGTGCTAGTGTTCCGGGGACCTCTGGGGCCAACGTCCTGACTTTC